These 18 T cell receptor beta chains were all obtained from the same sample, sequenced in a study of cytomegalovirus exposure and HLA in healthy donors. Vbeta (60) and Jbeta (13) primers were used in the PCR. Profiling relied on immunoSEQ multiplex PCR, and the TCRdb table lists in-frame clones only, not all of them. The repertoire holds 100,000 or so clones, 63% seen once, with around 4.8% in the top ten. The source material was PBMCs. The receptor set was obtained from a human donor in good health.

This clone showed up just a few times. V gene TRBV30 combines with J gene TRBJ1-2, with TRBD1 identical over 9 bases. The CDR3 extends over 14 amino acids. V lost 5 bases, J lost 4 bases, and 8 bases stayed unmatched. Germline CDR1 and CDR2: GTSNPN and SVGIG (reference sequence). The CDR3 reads CAWGGKGQGYGYTF. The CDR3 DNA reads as TGTGCCTGGGGGGGGAAGGGACAGGGCTATGGCTACACCTTC.

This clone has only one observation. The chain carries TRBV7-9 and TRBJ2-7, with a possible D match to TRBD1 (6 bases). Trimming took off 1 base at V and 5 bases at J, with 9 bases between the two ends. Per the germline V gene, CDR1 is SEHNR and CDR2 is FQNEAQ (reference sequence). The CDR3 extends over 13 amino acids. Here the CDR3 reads CASSLGGTNEQYF. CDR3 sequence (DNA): TGTGCCAGCAGCTTAGGGGGGACAAACGAGCAGTACTTC.

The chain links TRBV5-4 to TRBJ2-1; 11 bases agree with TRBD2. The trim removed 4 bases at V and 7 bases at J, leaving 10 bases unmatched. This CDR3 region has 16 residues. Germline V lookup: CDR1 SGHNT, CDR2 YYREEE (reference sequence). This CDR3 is CASSRTLAGGRNEQFF. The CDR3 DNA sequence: TGTGCCAGCAGCCGAACTTTAGCGGGAGGGCGTAATGAGCAGTTCTTC. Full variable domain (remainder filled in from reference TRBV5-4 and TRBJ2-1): ETGVTQSPTHLIKTRGQQVTLRCSSQSGHNTVSWYQQALGQGPQFIFQYYREEENGRGNFPPRFSGLQFPNYSSELNVNALELDDSALYLCASSRTLAGGRNEQFFGPGTRLTVL.

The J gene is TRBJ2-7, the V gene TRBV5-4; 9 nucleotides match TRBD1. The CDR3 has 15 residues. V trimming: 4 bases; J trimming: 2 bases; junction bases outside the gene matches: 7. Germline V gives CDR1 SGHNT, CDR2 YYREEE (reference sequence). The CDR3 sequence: CASSGGQGNPYEQYF. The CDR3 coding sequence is TGTGCCAGCAGCGGAGGACAGGGGAACCCCTACGAGCAGTACTTC.

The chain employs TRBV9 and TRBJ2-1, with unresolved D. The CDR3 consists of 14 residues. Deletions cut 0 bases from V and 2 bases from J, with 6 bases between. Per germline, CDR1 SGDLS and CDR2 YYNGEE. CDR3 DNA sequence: TGTGCCAGCAGCGTAGGGCTAGCCTACAATGAGCAGTTCTTC. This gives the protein CASSVGLAYNEQFF.

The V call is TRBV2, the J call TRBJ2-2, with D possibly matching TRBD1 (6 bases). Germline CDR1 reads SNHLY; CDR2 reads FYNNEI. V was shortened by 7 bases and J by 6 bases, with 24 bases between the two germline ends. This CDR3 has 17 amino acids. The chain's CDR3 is CASTRGIRDTGPGELFF. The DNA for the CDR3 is TGTGCCAGCACCCGAGGGATCAGGGACACGGGGCCCGGGGAGCTGTTTTTT.

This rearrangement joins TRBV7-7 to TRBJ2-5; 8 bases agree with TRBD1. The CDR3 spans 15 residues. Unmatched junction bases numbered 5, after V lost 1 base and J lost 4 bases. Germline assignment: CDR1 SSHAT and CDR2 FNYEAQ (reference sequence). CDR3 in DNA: TGTGCCAGCAGCTTAGGAACAGGGGGAGGAGAGACCCAGTACTTC. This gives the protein CASSLGTGGGETQYF.

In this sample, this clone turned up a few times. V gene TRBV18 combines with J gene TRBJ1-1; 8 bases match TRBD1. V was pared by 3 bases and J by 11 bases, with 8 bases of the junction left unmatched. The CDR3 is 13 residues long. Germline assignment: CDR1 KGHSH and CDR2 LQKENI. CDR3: CASSPDREQVAFF. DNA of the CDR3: TGTGCCAGCTCACCGGACAGGGAACAAGTGGCTTTCTTT.

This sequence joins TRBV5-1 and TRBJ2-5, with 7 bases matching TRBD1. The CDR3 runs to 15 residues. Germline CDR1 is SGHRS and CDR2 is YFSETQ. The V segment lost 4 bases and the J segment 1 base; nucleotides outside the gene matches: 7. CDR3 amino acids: CASSPWDSPQETQYF. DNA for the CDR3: TGCGCCAGCAGCCCCTGGGACAGCCCCCAAGAGACCCAGTACTTC. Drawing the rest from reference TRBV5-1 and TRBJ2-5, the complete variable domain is KAGVTQTPRYLIKTRGQQVTLSCSPISGHRSVSWYQQTPGQGLQFLFEYFSETQRNKGNFPGRFSGRQFSNSRSEMNVSTLELGDSALYLCASSPWDSPQETQYFGPGTRLLVL.

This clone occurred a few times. CDR3 protein: CASSKSSYNSPLHF. CDR3 coding DNA: TGTGCCAGTAGTAAGAGCTCCTATAATTCACCCCTCCACTTT. The V and J genes are TRBV19 and TRBJ1-6; D is unclear. CDR3 length equals 14 residues. Germline V gives CDR1 LNHDA, CDR2 SQIVND (reference sequence). V shed 4 bases and J shed 0 bases, with 4 bases lying between them. The full variable domain, in which reference TRBV19 and TRBJ1-6 provide the parts outside the CDR3, is DGGITQSPKYLFRKEGQNVTLSCEQNLNHDAMYWYRQDPGQGLRLIYYSQIVNDFQKGDIAEGYSVSREKKESFPLTVTSAQKNPTAFYLCASSKSSYNSPLHFGNGTRLTVT.

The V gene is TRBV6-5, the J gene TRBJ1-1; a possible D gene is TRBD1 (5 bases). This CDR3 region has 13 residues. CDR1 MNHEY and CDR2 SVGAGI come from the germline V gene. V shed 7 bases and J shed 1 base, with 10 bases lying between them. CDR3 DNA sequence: TGTGCCAGCACCGGAGGGGAGAACACTGAAGCTTTCTTT. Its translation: CASTGGENTEAFF.

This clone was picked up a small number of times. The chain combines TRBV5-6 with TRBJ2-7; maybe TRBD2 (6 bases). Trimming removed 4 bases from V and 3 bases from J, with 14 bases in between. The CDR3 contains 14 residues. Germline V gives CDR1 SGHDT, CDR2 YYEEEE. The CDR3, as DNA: TGTGCCAGCAGCGCGGGCGCGGGAATCTACGAGCAGTACTTC. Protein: CASSAGAGIYEQYF.

The CDR3 DNA sequence: TGCGCCAGCAGCTTGGTTTCGGGGAACAATCAGCCCCAGCATTTT. As protein: CASSLVSGNNQPQHF. J is TRBJ1-5 and V is TRBV5-1, with D hard to call. There are 15 residues in the CDR3. Germline loops: CDR1 SGHRS, CDR2 YFSETQ. The V gene lost 0 bases and the J gene lost 3 bases, with 10 bases spanning the gap.

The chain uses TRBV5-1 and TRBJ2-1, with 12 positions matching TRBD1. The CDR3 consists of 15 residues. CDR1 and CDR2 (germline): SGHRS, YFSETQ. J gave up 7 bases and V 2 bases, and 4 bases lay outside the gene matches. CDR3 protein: CASSFPGQGANEQFF. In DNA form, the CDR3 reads TGCGCCAGCAGCTTTCCGGGACAGGGGGCTAATGAGCAGTTCTTC.

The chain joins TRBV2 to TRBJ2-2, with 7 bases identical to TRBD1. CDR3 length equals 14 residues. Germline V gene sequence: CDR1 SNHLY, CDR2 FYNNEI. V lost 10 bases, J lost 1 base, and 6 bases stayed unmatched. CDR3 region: CAISGTVNTGELFF. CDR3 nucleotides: TGTGCCATATCCGGGACAGTGAACACCGGGGAGCTGTTTTTT.

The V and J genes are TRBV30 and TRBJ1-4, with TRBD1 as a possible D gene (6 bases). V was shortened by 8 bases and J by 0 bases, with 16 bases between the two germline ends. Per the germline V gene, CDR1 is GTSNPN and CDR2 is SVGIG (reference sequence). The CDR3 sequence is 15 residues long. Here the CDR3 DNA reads TGTGCCAGCGACGCAAGGGGGACAACTAATGAAAAACTGTTTTTT. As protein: CASDARGTTNEKLFF.

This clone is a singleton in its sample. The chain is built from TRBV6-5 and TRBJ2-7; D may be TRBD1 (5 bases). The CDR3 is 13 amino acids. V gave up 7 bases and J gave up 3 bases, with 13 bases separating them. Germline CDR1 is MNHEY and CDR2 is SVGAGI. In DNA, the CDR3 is TGTGCCAGCAAAATTGGACACCGCTACGAGCAGTACTTC. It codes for CASKIGHRYEQYF.

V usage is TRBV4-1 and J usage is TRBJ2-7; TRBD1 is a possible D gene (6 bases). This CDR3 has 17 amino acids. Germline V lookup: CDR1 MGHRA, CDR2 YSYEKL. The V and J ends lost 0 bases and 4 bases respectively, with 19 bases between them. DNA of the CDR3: TGCGCCAGCAGCCAAGACCCACAGGGCCCCCTCAAATACGAGCAGTACTTC. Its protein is CASSQDPQGPLKYEQYF.